This T cell receptor beta chain was profiled in a study of CD8 T cells in ankylosing spondylitis. Study-level points and caveats: It appeared that ankylosing spondylitis blood was characterized by a TCR beta motif of fewer than 10 highly homologous variants. Disease-linked clones proved CD8+ and comparatively uncommon in peripheral blood.

Note on this clonotype: Its antigen is unknown.

This CDR3 has 14 amino acids. CDR1 and CDR2 (germline): SEHNR, FQNEAQ (reference sequence). J was trimmed by 5 bases and V by 6 bases; bases with no gene match: 7. TCRdb called the 5' RACE reads again in MiXCR, with one record for every CDR3 protein. The data hold almost 250,000 distinct CDR3 sequences, with 32% observed a single time. The sample comprised blood, either unsorted or a sorted T cell fraction (not recorded which). The chain employs TRBV7-9 and TRBJ2-3; the match to TRBD1 covers 8 bases. This receptor was identified in a male donor with ankylosing spondylitis or in good health (not recorded which). The DNA of the CDR3 is TGTGCCAGCAGTCCGGGACAGGTGATAGATACGCAGTATTTT. Encoded protein: CASSPGQVIDTQYF.